This entry lists 8 T cell receptor beta chains sequenced from one sample in a study of OX40 agonist ivuxolimab in advanced cancers. Generated by immunoSEQ multiplex PCR, the TCRdb table keeps only in-frame clones and is missing some. This sample yields around 40,000 clones, of which around 85% are seen a single time; about 15% belongs to the top ten. The source was CD4+ or CD8+ T cells sorted from blood, collected in a trial of the OX40 agonist ivuxolimab. Receptors were obtained from an adult with an advanced solid tumor such as melanoma, head and neck, liver or kidney cancer.

This clone was seen a single time. The chain carries TRBV15 and TRBJ1-2; unclear D gene. Germline lookup yields CDR1 LNHNV and CDR2 YYDKDF (reference sequence). The CDR3 contains 14 residues. Trimming stripped 2 bases from V and 0 bases from J, with 7 bases between. This CDR3 is CATSRQPPNYGYTF. The CDR3 DNA is TGTGCCACCAGCAGACAGCCCCCTAACTATGGCTACACCTTC.

This clone was counted a single time. The V gene is TRBV28, the J gene TRBJ2-1; D remains ambiguous. The CDR3 extends over 12 amino acids. Germline V lookup: CDR1 MDHEN, CDR2 SYDVKM. V gave up 3 bases and J gave up 3 bases, with 3 bases separating them. The CDR3 region has the DNA TGTGCCAGCAGTTTCGGCTACAATGAGCAGTTCTTC. Protein product: CASSFGYNEQFF.

The chain couples TRBV19 to TRBJ1-2; weak D call: TRBD1 (5 bases). V was cut by 1 base and J by 6 bases, with 15 bases left in between. The CDR3 is 15 amino acids. CDR1 and CDR2 from the germline V gene are LNHDA and SQIVND (reference sequence). As DNA, the CDR3 is TGTGCCAGTAGTATAGGATTTAGACAGATGGATGGCTACACCTTC. Its protein is CASSIGFRQMDGYTF. Together with reference TRBV19 and TRBJ1-2, the CDR3 gives the full variable domain: DGGITQSPKYLFRKEGQNVTLSCEQNLNHDAMYWYRQDPGQGLRLIYYSQIVNDFQKGDIAEGYSVSREKKESFPLTVTSAQKNPTAFYLCASSIGFRQMDGYTFGSGTRLTVV.

The CDR3 bases are TGTGCCATCAGTGAACCAGGCATCAGCACAGATACGCAGTATTTT. Its translation: CAISEPGISTDTQYF. The rearrangement links TRBV10-3 to TRBJ2-3, with D unresolved. Per the germline V gene, CDR1 is ENHRY and CDR2 is SYGVKD. The ends were cut back, 3 bases at V and 0 bases at J, with 10 bases in the middle. The CDR3 is 15 residues long.

This clone was detected once. The gene calls are TRBV4-1 and TRBJ2-2; 13 bases fit TRBD2. The V gene's germline CDR1 is MGHRA and CDR2 YSYEKL. CDR3 length: 19 residues. Losses at the gene ends were 3 bases for V and 2 bases for J; bases not matched to a gene: 9. The CDR3: CASSHSYGLAGVNTGELFF. CDR3 nucleotide sequence: TGCGCCAGCAGCCATTCCTACGGACTAGCGGGGGTTAACACCGGGGAGCTGTTTTTT.

As to this clone: The junction departs from the called germline gene at one end, perhaps through a read error. The chain has TRBV28 and TRBJ2-2, with 10 bases aligning to TRBD1. The CDR3 totals 14 residues. The germline gives CDR1 MDHEN, CDR2 SYDVKM. Here the CDR3 DNA reads TGTGCAAGCACTCGGACAGGGGGCACCGGGGAGCTGTTTTTT. Residues: CASTRTGGTGELFF. The full variable domain, in which reference TRBV28 and TRBJ2-2 provide the parts outside the CDR3, is DVKVTQSSRYLVKRTGEKVFLECVQDMDHENMFWYRQDPGLGLRLIYFSYDVKMKEKGDIPEGYSVSREKKERFSLILESASTNQTSMYLCASTRTGGTGELFFGEGSRLTVL.

The chain has TRBV11-3 and TRBJ2-1; D might be TRBD1 (5 bases). The CDR3 length is 12 residues. Germline CDR1 and CDR2: SGHNT and YENEEA. Trimming shortened V by 3 bases and J by 8 bases, and 8 bases separated the two germline ends. The chain's CDR3 is CASSLTADEQFF. As DNA, the CDR3 is TGTGCCAGCAGCTTGACAGCAGATGAGCAGTTCTTC.

The chain carries TRBV7-9 and TRBJ1-1, with D unresolved. V lost 5 bases and J lost 4, with 14 bases in between. The CDR3 is 14 amino acids. Germline CDR1 and CDR2: SEHNR and FQNEAQ (reference sequence). CDR3 coding DNA: TGTGCCAGCAGCCCCCGAATCGCGAGCACTGAAGCTTTCTTT. This encodes CASSPRIASTEAFF.